The TCR beta chain described here comes from a study of T-cell reconstitution after alpha-beta-depleted transplantation in children. This clonotype was seen repeatedly, ten times or more. Construction of the TCRbeta library involved unique molecular identifiers. TCRdb fed the PCR reads into MiXCR, producing one record per CDR3 protein. The sample includes some 220,000 distinct CDR3 sequences, under 13% of them seen just once. Germline V gene lookup returns CDR1 MNHEY and CDR2 SMNVEV (reference sequence). The CDR3 length is 14 residues. V was clipped by 5 bases and J by 6 bases, with 14 bases between them.

The sequences come from PBMCs, collected before TCRalphabeta/CD19-depleted stem cell transplant. V usage is TRBV27 and J usage is TRBJ1-5; possibly TRBD1 for D (6 bases). The source is a child younger than two with acute myeloid leukemia, due to receive a stem cell transplant. In DNA form, the CDR3 reads TGTGCCAGCAGTCCCTGGGGGCAGGGTCAGCCCCAGCATTTT. Translated: CASSPWGQGQPQHF.